Below, 21 T cell receptor beta chains from the same sample are listed, as sequenced in a study of response to subunit inactivated influenza vaccine. TCRdb fed the RT-PCR reads into MiXCR, producing one record per CDR3 protein. The table has roughly 500,000 distinct CDR3 sequences, around 25% seen once; the top ten hold approximately 2%. The source material was CD4+ T cells sorted from PBMCs, sampled around 5 days after vaccination. These receptors all stem from a man in his forties or fifties who received an inactivated influenza vaccine.

The genes are TRBV24-1 and TRBJ1-2, with D unresolved. The CDR3 is 12 amino acids. CDR1 KGHDR and CDR2 SFDVKD come from the germline V gene. The germline V and J ends were trimmed by 5 bases and 2 bases, with 5 bases remaining between them. CDR3 in DNA: TGTGCCACCAGTGCCAGGAACTATGGCTACACCTTC. As protein: CATSARNYGYTF.

This clonotype was seen a handful of times. This sequence joins TRBV3-1 and TRBJ2-5; 12 positions agree with TRBD2. The germline V gene encodes CDR1 LGHDT and CDR2 YNNKEL (reference sequence). The CDR3 is made up of 16 amino acids. J lost 4 bases, V lost 5 bases, and 8 bases had no gene match. CDR3 bases: TGTGCCAGCAGCACCCGACTAGCGGGAGATGCAGAGACCCAGTACTTC. Translated, it gives CASSTRLAGDAETQYF.

In its sample, this clonotype was seen a few times. Written as DNA, the CDR3 is TGTGCCAGCAGCCCGGACGGGGGGTGGTCCTACAATGAGCAGTTCTTC. Protein sequence: CASSPDGGWSYNEQFF. The V gene is TRBV5-5, the J gene TRBJ2-1; 7 bases are shared with TRBD2. Looked up from germline, CDR1 is SGHKS and CDR2 is YYEKEE (reference sequence). The CDR3 runs 16 residues. After removal of 4 bases from V and 1 base from J, the junction contained 8 bases not matched to a gene.

This clonotype has just a few counts. The chain couples TRBV5-6 to TRBJ2-5; 8 bases agree with TRBD1. Losses at the gene ends were 2 bases for V and 5 bases for J; bases not matched to a gene: 8. The CDR3 runs to 15 residues. From germline, CDR1 is SGHDT and CDR2 YYEEEE. The CDR3 bases are TGTGCCAGCAGCTTATTAGGACAGGGTAGTGAGACCCAGTACTTC. Translated: CASSLLGQGSETQYF.

This clonotype showed up just a few times. In DNA form, the CDR3 reads TGTGCCAGCGCGGGGCCATCTCAAAACACAGATACGCAGTATTTT. As protein: CASAGPSQNTDTQYF. The rearrangement joins TRBV27 to TRBJ2-3; tentatively, D is TRBD2 (6 bases). The CDR3 spans 15 residues. Germline-derived CDR1 and CDR2 are MNHEY and SMNVEV (reference sequence). V was shortened by 8 bases and J by 2 bases, with 17 bases between the two germline ends.

The chain carries TRBV7-9 and TRBJ2-1, with TRBD2 as a possible D gene (6 bases). The CDR3 sequence is 15 residues long. Germline-derived CDR1 and CDR2 are SEHNR and FQNEAQ (reference sequence). The ends were cut back, 5 bases at V and 2 bases at J, with 13 bases in the middle. The CDR3 bases are TGTGCCAGCAGCGCCCCCGGGACTGCCTACAATGAGCAGTTCTTC. Residues: CASSAPGTAYNEQFF.

The rearrangement links TRBV6-2 or TRBV6-3 to TRBJ2-1; D may correspond to TRBD1 or TRBD2 (5 bases each). Germline CDR1 MNHEY, CDR2 SVGEGT. The CDR3 sequence is 14 residues long. Trimming pared 2 bases from V and 10 bases from J, leaving 15 bases between. CDR3 sequence: CASSYPGRVREQFF. In DNA, the CDR3 is TGTGCCAGCAGTTACCCGGGGCGGGTGCGGGAGCAGTTCTTC.

J is TRBJ2-7 and V is TRBV5-3; D not resolved. TRBV5-3 is known as an ORF, though its function is uncertain. V was clipped by 2 bases and J by 2 bases, with 8 bases between them. The CDR3 spans 13 residues. For the CDR3, the DNA is TGTGCCAGAAGCTTCCTTGGACCCTACGAGCAGTACTTC. Translation: CARSFLGPYEQYF.

The rearrangement joins TRBV14 to TRBJ2-2; weak D call: TRBD1 (5 bases). V gave up 0 bases and J gave up 0 bases, with 8 bases separating them. The CDR3 is made up of 16 amino acids. Germline-derived CDR1 and CDR2 are SGHDN and FVKESK. The CDR3 reads CASSQDPRANTGELFF. The CDR3 bases are TGTGCCAGCAGCCAAGATCCCAGGGCGAACACCGGGGAGCTGTTTTTT.

The chain employs TRBV12-3 or TRBV12-4 and TRBJ2-7, with a weak D call TRBD2 (7 bases). Trimming left V 5 bases short and J 4 bases short, with 18 bases between. This CDR3 comprises 15 residues. The CDR3 here is CASSKSGGLSYEQYF. The CDR3 region has the DNA TGTGCCAGCAGTAAATCGGGGGGCCTCTCTTACGAGCAGTACTTC.

The chain is built from TRBV20-1 and TRBJ2-2; 8 nucleotides agree with TRBD1. Trimming removed 6 bases from V and 1 base from J; junction bases left unmatched: 4. The germline V gene has CDR1 DFQATT and CDR2 SNEGSKA (reference sequence). The CDR3 loop spans 14 amino acids. The chain's CDR3 is CSASGTGNTGELFF. CDR3 sequence (DNA): TGCAGTGCATCCGGGACAGGGAACACCGGGGAGCTGTTTTTT.

The chain joins TRBV7-2 to TRBJ1-3, with a tentative D call TRBD1 (5 bases). CDR3 length: 17 amino acids. CDR1 and CDR2 (germline): SGHTA, FQGNSA. V lost 2 bases, J lost 1 base, and 15 bases lay in between. The chain's CDR3 is CASSLRGWVSSGNTIYF. In nucleotides, the CDR3 is TGTGCCAGCAGCTTAAGGGGCTGGGTATCGTCTGGAAACACCATATATTTT.

The chain joins TRBV6-2 or TRBV6-3 to TRBJ2-2; unclear D gene. The V end was cut by 2 bases, the J end by 0 bases, with 10 bases between. CDR1 is MNHEY, CDR2 SVGEGT, per germline. The CDR3 extends over 16 amino acids. CDR3 loop: CASSYRSNANTGELFF. DNA for the CDR3: TGTGCCAGCAGTTACAGGAGTAACGCGAACACCGGGGAGCTGTTTTTT.

The chain employs TRBV15 and TRBJ2-1; tentative D call: TRBD2 (6 bases). Per germline, CDR1 LNHNV and CDR2 YYDKDF (reference sequence). The CDR3 sequence is 13 residues long. V lost 10 bases and J 6 bases, leaving 16 bases between the germline ends. The DNA for the CDR3 is TGTGCCAGGCAGGGACTCATCGTCAATGAGCAGTTCTTC. Its translation is CARQGLIVNEQFF.

The chain joins TRBV4-2 to TRBJ2-7, with 9 nucleotides matching TRBD1. Germline lookup yields CDR1 LGHNA and CDR2 YNFKEQ. This CDR3 has 16 amino acids. The V gene end was trimmed by 0 bases and the J gene end by 6 bases; junction bases not matched to a gene: 9. CDR3: CASSQDPGTGSREQYF. In nucleotides, the CDR3 is TGTGCCAGCAGCCAAGACCCCGGGACAGGGTCACGCGAGCAGTACTTC.

The chain links TRBV20-1 to TRBJ2-3, with D tentatively TRBD2 (5 bases). Trimming took 7 bases from V and 1 from J, leaving 15 bases between them. The germline V gene has CDR1 DFQATT and CDR2 SNEGSKA (reference sequence). This CDR3 has 14 residues. CDR3 protein: CSVIALSGTDTQYF. CDR3 bases: TGCAGTGTAATAGCGCTTTCTGGCACAGATACGCAGTATTTT.

This clonotype was counted once. The rearrangement joins TRBV20-1 to TRBJ2-7; D possibly corresponds to TRBD2 (7 bases). The length of the CDR3 is 15 residues. CDR1 and CDR2 from the germline V gene are DFQATT and SNEGSKA (reference sequence). The germline V and J ends were trimmed by 3 bases and 2 bases, with 17 bases remaining between them. The CDR3 region is CSASRGGSFTYEQYF. CDR3 sequence (DNA): TGCAGTGCTAGCCGCGGGGGCTCCTTCACCTACGAGCAGTACTTC.

The chain has TRBV6-1 and TRBJ2-3; perhaps TRBD2 as D (5 bases). Germline V gene sequence: CDR1 MNHNS, CDR2 SASEGT. The CDR3 extends over 16 amino acids. V lost 2 bases and J lost 2, with 14 bases in between. The CDR3 coding sequence is TGTGCCAGCAGTGAACTGAGGGAACCCTACACAGATACGCAGTATTTT. Its translation is CASSELREPYTDTQYF.

This clonotype was seen a handful of times. The CDR3 here is CASSSPGQGTQYF. CDR3 in DNA: TGTGCCAGCAGTTCGCCGGGACAGGGAACGCAGTATTTT. This chain joins TRBV7-9 and TRBJ2-3, with 9 nucleotides matching TRBD1. This CDR3 is built from 13 residues. Germline V gene sequence: CDR1 SEHNR, CDR2 FQNEAQ (reference sequence). After removal of 6 bases from V and 9 bases from J, the junction contained 7 bases not matched to a gene.

This clonotype was seen more than once but under ten times. This chain connects TRBV28 to TRBJ2-3; 8 bases align to TRBD1. The germline V gene has CDR1 MDHEN and CDR2 SYDVKM. This CDR3 comprises 16 residues. V dropped 4 bases and J dropped 4; count of bases not matched to a gene: 10. The CDR3 coding sequence is TGTGCCAGCAGTTCGCCGGGACAGGATAACTCAGATACGCAGTATTTT. As protein: CASSSPGQDNSDTQYF.

The chain combines TRBV29-1 with TRBJ2-5; 8 positions agree with TRBD1. V gave up 6 bases and J gave up 12 bases; unmatched junction bases: 9. The CDR3 contains 11 residues. Germline loops: CDR1 SQVTM, CDR2 ANQGSEA. CDR3 in DNA: TGCAGCGTAAGACAGGGGAAGGGGGAGTACTTC. Residues: CSVRQGKGEYF.